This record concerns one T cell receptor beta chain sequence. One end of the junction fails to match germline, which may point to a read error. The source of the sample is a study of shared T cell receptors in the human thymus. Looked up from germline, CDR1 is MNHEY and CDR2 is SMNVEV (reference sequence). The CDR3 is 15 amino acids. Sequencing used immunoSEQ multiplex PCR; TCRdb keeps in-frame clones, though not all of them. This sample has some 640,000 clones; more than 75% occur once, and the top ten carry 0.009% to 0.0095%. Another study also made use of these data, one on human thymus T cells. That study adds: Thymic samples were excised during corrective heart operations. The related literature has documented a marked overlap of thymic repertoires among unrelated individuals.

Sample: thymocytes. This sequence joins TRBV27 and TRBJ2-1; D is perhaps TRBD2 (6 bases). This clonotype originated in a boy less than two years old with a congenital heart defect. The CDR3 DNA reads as TGTGCCACCAGTTCCCGCGGGACGGCCTACAATGAGCAGTTCTTC. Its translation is CATSSRGTAYNEQFF.